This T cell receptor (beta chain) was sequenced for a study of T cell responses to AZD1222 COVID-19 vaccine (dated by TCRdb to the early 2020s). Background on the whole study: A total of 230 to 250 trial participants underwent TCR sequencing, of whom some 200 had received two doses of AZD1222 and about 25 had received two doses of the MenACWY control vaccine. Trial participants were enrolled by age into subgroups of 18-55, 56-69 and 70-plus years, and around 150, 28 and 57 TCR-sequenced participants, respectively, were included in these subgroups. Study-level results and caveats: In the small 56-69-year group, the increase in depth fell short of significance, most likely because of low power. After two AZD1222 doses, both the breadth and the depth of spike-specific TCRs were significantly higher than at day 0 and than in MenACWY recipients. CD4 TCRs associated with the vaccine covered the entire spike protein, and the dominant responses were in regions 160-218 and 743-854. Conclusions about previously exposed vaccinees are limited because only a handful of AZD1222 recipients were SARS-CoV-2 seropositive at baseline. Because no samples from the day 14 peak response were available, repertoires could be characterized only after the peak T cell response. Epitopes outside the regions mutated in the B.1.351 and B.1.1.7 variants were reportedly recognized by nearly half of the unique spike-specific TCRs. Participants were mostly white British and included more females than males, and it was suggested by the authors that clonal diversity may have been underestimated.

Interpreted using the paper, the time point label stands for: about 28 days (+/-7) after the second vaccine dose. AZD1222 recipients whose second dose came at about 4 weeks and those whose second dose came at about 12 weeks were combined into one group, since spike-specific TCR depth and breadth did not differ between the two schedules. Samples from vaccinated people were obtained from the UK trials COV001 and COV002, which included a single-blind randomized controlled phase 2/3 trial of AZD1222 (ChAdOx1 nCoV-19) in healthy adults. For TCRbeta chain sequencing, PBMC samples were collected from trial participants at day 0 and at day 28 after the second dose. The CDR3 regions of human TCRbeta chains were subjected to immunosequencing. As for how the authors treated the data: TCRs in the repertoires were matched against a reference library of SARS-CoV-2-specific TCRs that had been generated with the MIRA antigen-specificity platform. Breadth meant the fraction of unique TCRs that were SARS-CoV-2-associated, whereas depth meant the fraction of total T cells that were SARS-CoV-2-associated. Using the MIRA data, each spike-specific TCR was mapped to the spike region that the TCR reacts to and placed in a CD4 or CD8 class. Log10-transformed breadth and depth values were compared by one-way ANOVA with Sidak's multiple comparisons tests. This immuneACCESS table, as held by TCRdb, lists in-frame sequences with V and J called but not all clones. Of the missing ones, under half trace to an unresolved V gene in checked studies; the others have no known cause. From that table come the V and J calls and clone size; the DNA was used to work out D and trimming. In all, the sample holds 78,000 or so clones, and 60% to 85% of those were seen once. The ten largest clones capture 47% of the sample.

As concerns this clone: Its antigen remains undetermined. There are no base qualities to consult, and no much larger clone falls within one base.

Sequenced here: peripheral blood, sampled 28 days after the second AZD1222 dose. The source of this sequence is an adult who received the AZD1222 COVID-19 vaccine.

The nucleotide sequence reads as follows: TGTGCCAGCAGCGAGGACCACACAGATACGCAGTATTTT. Its amino acids are CASSEDHTDTQYF. The sequence links TRBV9 to TRBJ2-3; no D gene is confidently identified. V loses 3 bases of germline sequence and J loses 2 bases, and the interval between the two ends is 7 bases. CDR1 is given as SGDLS and CDR2 as YYNGEE, both from the germline V gene. The CDR3, cysteine through phenylalanine, is 13 amino acids long. The entry retains the CDR3 DNA only, 39 bases that are in frame from base 1. The CDR3, completed at both ends by the reference TRBV9 and TRBJ2-3 genes, gives the full variable domain DSGVTQTPKHLITATGQRVTLRCSPRSGDLSVYWYQQSLDQGLQFLIQYYNGEERAKGNILERFSAQQFPDLHSELNLSSLELGDSALYFCASSEDHTDTQYFGPGTRLTVL.